The next 27 T cell receptor beta chains were all read from a single sample in a study of T-cell reconstitution after alpha-beta-depleted transplantation in children. The TCRbeta library incorporated unique molecular identifiers. TCRdb re-analysed the PCR reads in MiXCR, keeping a single row per CDR3 protein. This table has over 150,000 distinct CDR3 sequences, 5.5% to 7% appearing once. The sequenced sample was PBMCs, obtained before TCRalphabeta/CD19-depleted stem cell transplant. Receptor source: a boy aged 2 to 10 with acute lymphoblastic leukemia, due to receive a stem cell transplant.

This clonotype was seen more than once but under ten times. V usage is TRBV29-1 and J usage is TRBJ1-1; D not certain. Germline values: CDR1 SQVTM, CDR2 ANQGSEA. There are 15 residues in the CDR3. V lost 6 bases and J 3 bases, leaving 20 bases between the germline ends. The CDR3 sequence: CSVYGKLYEDTEAFF. The CDR3 DNA sequence: TGCAGCGTCTACGGCAAACTGTATGAAGACACTGAAGCTTTCTTT.

This clonotype has at least ten counts. This chain uses TRBV5-1 with TRBJ2-3, with 12 positions matching TRBD2. This CDR3 region has 15 residues. The V gene end was trimmed by 4 bases and the J gene end by 3 bases; junction bases not matched to a gene: 3. In germline, CDR1 is SGHRS, CDR2 YFSETQ. This chain's CDR3 is CASSALAGGTDTQYF. CDR3 coding DNA: TGCGCCAGCAGCGCACTAGCGGGGGGAACAGATACGCAGTATTTT.

With respect to this clonotype: At one end the junction does not follow the germline gene, possibly because of a read error. The chain couples TRBV28 to TRBJ2-7; D is unresolved. The germline V gene has CDR1 MDHEN and CDR2 SYDVKM. This CDR3 region has 12 residues. The CDR3 DNA reads TGTGCCATCAGTTCGGCCCCCTACGAGCAGTACTTC. Protein: CAISSAPYEQYF.

The genes are TRBV19 and TRBJ2-3; the D gene could be TRBD1 or TRBD2 (5 bases each). The CDR3 consists of 17 residues. Germline V lookup: CDR1 LNHDA, CDR2 SQIVND (reference sequence). Trimming cost V 5 bases and J 0 bases, with 18 bases left between them. CDR3 bases: TGTGCCAGTAGTGAGACCTCCGGGACGCCTAGCACAGATACGCAGTATTTT. Protein product: CASSETSGTPSTDTQYF.

With respect to this clonotype: This may stem from a read error, because a much larger clone lies one nucleotide away. V and J are TRBV20-1 and TRBJ2-6; no clear D gene. Germline values: CDR1 DFQATT, CDR2 SNEGSKA (reference sequence). Trimming shortened V by 3 bases and J by 1 base, and 13 bases separated the two germline ends. The CDR3 sequence is 16 residues long. The CDR3 loop reads CSARRLWPSGANVLTF. The CDR3 nucleotides are TGCAGTGCTAGGCGGCTCTGGCCTTCTGGGGCCAACGTCCTGACTTTC.

This rearrangement joins TRBV5-6 to TRBJ2-6; 7 positions match TRBD1. Germline assignment: CDR1 SGHDT and CDR2 YYEEEE. V trimming: 9 bases; J trimming: 2 bases; junction bases outside the gene matches: 8. The CDR3 runs to 15 residues. CDR3 DNA: TGTGCCACCTCCTCGGGACAGCCTGGGGCCAACGTCCTGACTTTC. Protein sequence: CATSSGQPGANVLTF.

There are many counts of this clonotype. V usage is TRBV12-3 or TRBV12-4 and J usage is TRBJ2-7; maybe TRBD2 (6 bases). CDR3 length equals 12 residues. The V and J ends lost 8 bases and 9 bases respectively, with 17 bases between them. The CDR3 DNA is TGTGCCAGCGGGGGGTCCCTTGGTGGGCAGTACTTC. This encodes CASGGSLGGQYF.

This sequence joins TRBV14 and TRBJ1-1; 9 bases agree with TRBD1. Trimming cost V 2 bases and J 5 bases; bases outside gene matches: 6. CDR1 and CDR2 (germline): SGHDN, FVKESK. The CDR3 runs to 15 residues. DNA for the CDR3: TGTGCCAGCAGCCAACAGGGACAGGGAGAGACTGAAGCTTTCTTT. This translates into CASSQQGQGETEAFF.

This clonotype showed up just a few times. The rearrangement uses TRBV6-1 and TRBJ2-3, with 9 bases matching TRBD2. Germline CDR1 MNHNS, CDR2 SASEGT. V shed 2 bases, J shed 5 bases, and the junction held 8 bases outside the gene matches. The CDR3 spans 16 residues. The CDR3 DNA is TGTGCCAGCAGTGAAATTGTAGCGGGAGTACGAGATACGCAGTATTTT. It translates to CASSEIVAGVRDTQYF.

This clonotype has just a few counts. The chain links TRBV7-9 to TRBJ2-1; the match to TRBD2 covers 11 bases. The length of the CDR3 is 15 residues. V was pared by 5 bases and J by 5 bases, with 5 bases of the junction left unmatched. Germline V gives CDR1 SEHNR, CDR2 FQNEAQ (reference sequence). CDR3 DNA: TGTGCCAGCAGCCCGCTAGCGGGGGGCAACAATGAGCAGTTCTTC. Protein: CASSPLAGGNNEQFF. Complete variable domain (other parts from reference TRBV7-9 and TRBJ2-1): DTGVSQNPRHKITKRGQNVTFRCDPISEHNRLYWYRQTLGQGPEFLTYFQNEAQLEKSRLLSDRFSAERPKGSFSTLEIQRTEQGDSAMYLCASSPLAGGNNEQFFGPGTRLTVL.

This chain uses TRBV6-1 with TRBJ2-3; the match to TRBD1 covers 9 bases. This CDR3 region has 16 residues. J was trimmed by 4 bases and V by 5 bases; bases with no gene match: 10. Per germline, CDR1 MNHNS and CDR2 SASEGT. In DNA form, the CDR3 reads TGTGCCAGCAGTCGAACGGGGACAGGGAAGGCAGATACGCAGTATTTT. Translated, it gives CASSRTGTGKADTQYF.

This clonotype was seen ten or more times. The V call is TRBV7-2, the J call TRBJ2-1; tentatively, D is TRBD2 (6 bases). In germline, CDR1 is SGHTA, CDR2 FQGNSA. This CDR3 is 16 amino acids long. V lost 5 bases to trimming and J lost 0 bases, with 14 bases between them. This chain's CDR3 is CASSRIRDFSYNEQFF. The CDR3 nucleotides are TGTGCCAGCAGCAGGATCCGGGACTTCTCCTACAATGAGCAGTTCTTC.

The rearrangement links TRBV12-3 or TRBV12-4 to TRBJ2-1; D not resolved. V dropped 3 bases and J dropped 3 bases, with 6 bases sitting between them. There are 13 residues in the CDR3. CDR3 region: CASSFYLYNEQFF. DNA for the CDR3: TGTGCCAGCAGTTTTTACCTCTACAATGAGCAGTTCTTC.

This clonotype was counted at least ten times. The genes are TRBV28 and TRBJ2-1; D may be TRBD1 or TRBD2 (5 bases each). CDR3 length equals 14 residues. Germline V CDR1 and CDR2: MDHEN, SYDVKM. V lost 4 bases, J lost 6 bases, and 13 bases lay in between. CDR3 region: CASSSPRGPNEQFF. For the CDR3, the DNA is TGTGCCAGCAGTTCCCCACGGGGCCCCAATGAGCAGTTCTTC.

Ten or more counts support this clonotype. The chain joins TRBV12-3 or TRBV12-4 to TRBJ2-1; 11 bases map to TRBD2. Trimming took 8 bases from V and 4 from J; bases not matched to a gene: 7. The CDR3 covers 15 residues. As DNA, the CDR3 is TGTGCCAGCGGGATAGCGGGGGGGTCGTACAATGAGCAGTTCTTC. The encoded protein is CASGIAGGSYNEQFF.

Ten or more counts support this clonotype. The chain has TRBV7-8 and TRBJ1-5, with a tentative D call TRBD1 (5 bases). The germline V gene encodes CDR1 SGHVS and CDR2 FQNEAQ. With 2 bases removed from V and 1 base from J, the gap between germline ends came to 9 bases. This CDR3 is 15 amino acids long. As DNA, the CDR3 is TGTGCCAGCAGCTTAATGGGGGGGAGCAATCAGCCCCAGCATTTT. It yields the protein CASSLMGGSNQPQHF.

This clonotype was counted ten times or more. The chain has TRBV7-2 and TRBJ2-7; D possibly matches TRBD1 or TRBD2 (5 bases each). Trimming cost V 1 base and J 2 bases, with 12 bases left between them. The CDR3 spans 15 residues. Germline assignment: CDR1 SGHTA and CDR2 FQGNSA. CDR3 bases: TGTGCCAGCAGCTTAGGGGGGAGATCTCCCTACGAGCAGTACTTC. The encoded protein is CASSLGGRSPYEQYF.

In this sample, this clonotype turned up many times. This chain connects TRBV20-1 to TRBJ2-3, with 11 bases matching TRBD2. Germline loops: CDR1 DFQATT, CDR2 SNEGSKA (reference sequence). The ends lost 5 bases at V and 8 bases at J; junction bases unmatched: 9. There are 14 residues in the CDR3. The DNA of the CDR3 is TGCAGTGCTCCCCCTCCACTAGCGGGAGCTACGCAGTATTTT. Its protein product is CSAPPPLAGATQYF.

Note on this clonotype: This may be a read error, as it is one base from a much larger clone. The chain joins TRBV20-1 to TRBJ2-3; TRBD2 is a possible D gene (5 bases). CDR3 length: 13 residues. Per the germline V gene, CDR1 is DFQATT and CDR2 is SNEGSKA (reference sequence). V was cut by 1 base and J by 1 base, with 6 bases left in between. DNA of the CDR3: TGCAGTGCTAGAGCTAGCTGCACAGATACGCAGTATTTT. Translating gives CSARASCTDTQYF.

This clonotype has only a few counts. The rearrangement joins TRBV20-1 to TRBJ2-5, with 8 bases matching TRBD2. CDR3 length: 14 residues. Germline values: CDR1 DFQATT, CDR2 SNEGSKA (reference sequence). V lost 0 bases, J lost 5 bases, and 5 bases stayed unmatched. The CDR3 nucleotides are TGCAGTGCTAGAGATCGCGGGGGGATCGAGACCCAGTACTTC. Its protein is CSARDRGGIETQYF.

The rearrangement links TRBV10-3 to TRBJ1-1; tentative D call: TRBD1 (5 bases). The CDR3 is made up of 12 amino acids. V was trimmed by 10 bases and J by 1 base, leaving 10 bases between them. Germline V lookup: CDR1 ENHRY, CDR2 SYGVKD. CDR3: CATTGGNTEAFF. CDR3 bases: TGTGCCACCACGGGGGGGAACACTGAAGCTTTCTTT.

This clonotype was observed many times. This chain uses TRBV29-1 with TRBJ2-7; 9 bases are a match to TRBD2. The CDR3 length is 13 residues. Germline CDR1 reads SQVTM; CDR2 reads ANQGSEA. Trimming cost V 4 bases and J 3 bases; bases outside gene matches: 4. The CDR3: CSVGLAGVYEQYF. In nucleotides, the CDR3 is TGCAGCGTTGGTTTAGCGGGAGTCTACGAGCAGTACTTC.

This clonotype was recorded at least ten times. No conserved phenylalanine or tryptophan is present at the end of the CDR3, so a read error is the likely explanation. It is unclear where the CDR3 begins or ends on the DNA, so no DNA is shown, and the CDR3 is as TCRdb lists it. The chain links TRBV20-1 to TRBJ2-1; TRBD1, the table's D call, lacks a check against the DNA. The germline gives CDR1 DFQATT, CDR2 SNEGSKA (reference sequence). Inclusive of both ends, the CDR3 amounts to 11 amino acids. CDR3 protein: CSARAGTLIGV.

This clonotype was counted ten times or more. The gene calls are TRBV30 and TRBJ1-1; D gene uncertain. Germline V lookup: CDR1 GTSNPN, CDR2 SVGIG (reference sequence). V lost 0 bases, J lost 1 base, and 6 bases lay in between. CDR3 length: 13 residues. The CDR3 region has the DNA TGTGCCTGGAGTGTAGCAGGGAACACTGAAGCTTTCTTT. Translation: CAWSVAGNTEAFF.

In its sample, this clonotype was seen many times. The genes are TRBV6-6 and TRBJ1-6; D unresolved. Trimming cost V 6 bases and J 10 bases, with 1 base left between them. Germline CDR1 MNHNY, CDR2 SVGAGI (reference sequence). The CDR3 totals 9 residues. The CDR3 DNA follows: TGTGCCAGCAGCTCACCCCTCCACTTT. Translating gives CASSSPLHF.

This clonotype appeared many times. The J gene is TRBJ1-4, the V gene TRBV29-1, with a tentative D call TRBD1 (5 bases). This CDR3 is built from 14 residues. Per germline, CDR1 SQVTM and CDR2 ANQGSEA. With 7 bases removed from V and 0 bases from J, the gap between germline ends came to 12 bases. The CDR3 coding sequence is TGCAGCGCCACGCGGGGGACAACTAATGAAAAACTGTTTTTT. Translated, it gives CSATRGTTNEKLFF.

This clonotype was picked up many times. The V and J genes are TRBV20-1 and TRBJ2-1; 8 nucleotides line up with TRBD1. The CDR3 covers 14 residues. Germline V CDR1 and CDR2: DFQATT, SNEGSKA (reference sequence). After removal of 2 bases from V and 8 bases from J, the junction contained 8 bases not matched to a gene. The CDR3 loop is CSARTQTGDDEQFF. The CDR3 DNA sequence: TGCAGTGCTAGAACACAGACAGGGGACGATGAGCAGTTCTTC.